This T cell receptor (beta chain) was sequenced for a study of shared clonotypes between healthy human individuals. Sequenced by immunoSEQ multiplex PCR; TCRdb stores in-frame clones only, minus some. Of some 200,000 clones detected, around 63% appear once; the ten largest clones hold around 9.3%. The V end was cut by 2 bases, the J end by 5 bases, with 7 bases between. The CDR3 loop spans 12 amino acids. CDR1 SGHRS and CDR2 YFSETQ come from the germline V gene. This chain joins TRBV5-1 and TRBJ2-5; D remains ambiguous. The sequence derives from a man aged 25-40 years in good health. Material: memory CD4+ T cells sorted from blood. The subset: CD45RA-negative fraction. The CDR3: CASSFVGETQYF. Written as DNA, the CDR3 is TGCGCCAGCAGCTTTGTAGGGGAGACCCAGTACTTC.